The 8 T cell receptor beta chains listed next were all sequenced from one sample in a study of cytomegalovirus exposure and HLA in healthy donors. The PCR ran on 60 Vbeta and 13 Jbeta primers. Some clones are missing from TCRdb's copy, which holds only in-frame ones; the method was immunoSEQ multiplex PCR. The profile shows 190,000 or so clones, around 79% of them singletons. Sequenced: PBMCs. The receptors originated from a girl aged 5 to 17 in good health and CMV-seropositive.

Only a few counts were recorded for this clone. The chain couples TRBV18 to TRBJ1-4, with 7 nucleotides matching TRBD1. Germline V gives CDR1 KGHSH, CDR2 LQKENI. The junction had 12 bases not matched to a gene; V was cut back by 3 bases and J by 8 bases. The CDR3 length is 16 residues. CDR3 nucleotides: TGTGCCAGCTCACCCGGGACAGTCCGCCCAAGCGAAAAACTGTTTTTT. This codes for CASSPGTVRPSEKLFF.

This clone was seen once. This sequence joins TRBV27 and TRBJ2-7; possibly TRBD1 for D (5 bases). Trimming took 2 bases from V and 3 from J, leaving 11 bases between them. The CDR3 is made up of 14 amino acids. The V gene's germline CDR1 is MNHEY and CDR2 SMNVEV (reference sequence). The DNA of the CDR3 is TGTGCCAGCAGTTTACGGCAGGGCGACTACGAGCAGTACTTC. Translating it yields CASSLRQGDYEQYF.

The chain recombines TRBV4-3 with TRBJ1-1; D is unclear. V was cut by 0 bases and J by 1 base, with 9 bases left in between. The length of the CDR3 is 15 residues. The germline CDR1 and CDR2 sequences are LGHNA and YSLEER. The CDR3 DNA follows: TGCGCCAGCAGCCAAGATTGGGCAGCGAACACTGAAGCTTTCTTT. Amino acids: CASSQDWAANTEAFF.

This chain joins TRBV21-1 and TRBJ1-5; the DNA was not used to check the table's D call, TRBD1. TRBV21-1 is a recognized pseudogene. The CDR3 contains 17 residues. The CDR3 loop reads CASSKAYRVIVRQPQHF. The CDR3, as DNA: TGTGCCAGCAGCAAAGCGTACAGGGTGATAGTCCGCCAGCCCCAGCATTTT.

This chain links TRBV7-2 with TRBJ2-1; the match to TRBD2 covers 7 bases. V trimming: 6 bases; J trimming: 2 bases; junction bases outside the gene matches: 4. CDR1 is SGHTA, CDR2 FQGNSA, per germline. The CDR3 covers 14 residues. In DNA form, the CDR3 reads TGTGCCAGCAGAGCCAGCGGGACCTACAATGAGCAGTTCTTC. It encodes CASRASGTYNEQFF. Using reference TRBV7-2 and TRBJ2-1 for the parts outside the CDR3, the full variable domain is GAGVSQSPSNKVTEKGKDVELRCDPISGHTALYWYRQSLGQGLEFLIYFQGNSAPDKSGLPSDRFSAERTGGSVSTLTIQRTQQEDSAVYLCASRASGTYNEQFFGPGTRLTVL.

The table lists this clone with a count of one. CDR3 protein: CASSTGGSNEAFF. DNA of the CDR3: TGTGCCAGCAGCACCGGAGGGTCCAATGAAGCTTTCTTT. The rearrangement joins TRBV9 to TRBJ1-1; unclear D gene. This CDR3 is built from 13 residues. From germline, CDR1 is SGDLS and CDR2 YYNGEE. The V end was cut by 4 bases, the J end by 7 bases, with 14 bases between.

As for this clone: Other DNA sequences from this sample encode an identical CDR3 as well. This chain links TRBV27 with TRBJ1-3, with D unclear. Deletions cut 3 bases from V and 0 bases from J, with 6 bases between. This CDR3 is built from 14 residues. Germline CDR1 and CDR2: MNHEY and SMNVEV (reference sequence). This CDR3 reads CASSFSSSGNTIYF. The CDR3 region has the DNA TGTGCCAGCAGTTTCAGTTCCTCTGGAAACACCATATATTTT.

This clone has a handful of counts. The chain links TRBV19 to TRBJ1-6, with D hard to call. The germline V and J ends were trimmed by 2 bases and 5 bases, with 10 bases remaining between them. CDR1 and CDR2 from the germline V gene are LNHDA and SQIVND (reference sequence). The CDR3 extends over 15 amino acids. The CDR3 DNA follows: TGTGCCAGTAGTATACAGAGGGCAGATAATTCACCCCTCCACTTT. It yields the protein CASSIQRADNSPLHF.